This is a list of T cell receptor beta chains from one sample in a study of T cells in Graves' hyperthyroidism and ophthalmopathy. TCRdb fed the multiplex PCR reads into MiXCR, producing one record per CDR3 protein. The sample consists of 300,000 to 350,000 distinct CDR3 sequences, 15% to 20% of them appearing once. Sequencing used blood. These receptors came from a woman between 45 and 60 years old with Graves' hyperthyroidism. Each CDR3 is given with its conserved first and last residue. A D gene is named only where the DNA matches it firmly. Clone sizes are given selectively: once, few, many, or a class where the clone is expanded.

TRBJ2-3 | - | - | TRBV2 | CASSEEPVGDSDTQYF | TGTGCCAGCAGTGAAGAGCCGGTCGGGGACTCAGATACGCAGTATTTT
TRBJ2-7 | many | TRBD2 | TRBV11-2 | CASSLEAGGGYEQYF | TGTGCCAGCAGCTTAGAGGCGGGAGGGGGTTACGAGCAGTACTTC
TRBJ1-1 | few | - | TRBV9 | CASSVGHSTEAFF | TGTGCCAGCAGCGTCGGGCATAGCACTGAAGCTTTCTTT
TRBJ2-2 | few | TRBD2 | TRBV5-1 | CASSEGLAKNTGELFF | TGCGCCAGCAGCGAGGGACTAGCGAAGAACACCGGGGAGCTGTTTTTT
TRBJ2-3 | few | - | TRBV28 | CASSSLTQPDTQYF | TGTGCCAGCAGTTCCCTTACCCAGCCAGATACGCAGTATTTT
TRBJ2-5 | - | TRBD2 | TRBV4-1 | CAGSLMGLAGTQETQYF | TGCGCCGGCAGCCTCATGGGACTAGCCGGAACTCAAGAGACCCAGTACTTC
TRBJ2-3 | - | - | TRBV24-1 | CATSAAAGADTQYF | TGTGCCACCAGTGCTGCTGCAGGGGCGGATACGCAGTATTTT
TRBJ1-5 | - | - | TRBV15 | CAASRRGQGFNQPQHF | TGTGCCGCCAGCAGGCGGGGACAAGGGTTCAATCAGCCCCAGCATTTT
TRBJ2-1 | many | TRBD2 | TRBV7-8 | CASSPRTSGIYEQFF | TGTGCCAGCAGCCCTAGGACTAGCGGGATCTATGAGCAGTTCTTC
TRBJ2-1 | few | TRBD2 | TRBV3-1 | CASSHGLAGGNEQFF | TGTGCCAGCAGCCACGGGCTAGCGGGAGGTAATGAGCAGTTCTTC